The subject of this entry is one TCR beta chain. These data come from a study of technical replicates of blood from a few donors. Generated by immunoSEQ multiplex PCR, the TCRdb table keeps only in-frame clones and is missing some. The data hold tens of thousands of clones, with approximately 90% observed a single time. Germline V CDR1 and CDR2: SGHRS, YFSETQ. This CDR3 region has 15 residues. V trimming: 3 bases; J trimming: 1 base; junction bases outside the gene matches: 5. The receptor comes from a human donor in good health. This chain joins TRBV5-1 and TRBJ2-3, with 7 bases matching TRBD2. The sequencing sample was made of T cells isolated from PBMCs. The CDR3 protein is CASSWEGLGTDTQYF. CDR3 nucleotides: TGCGCCAGCAGCTGGGAGGGGCTCGGCACAGATACGCAGTATTTT. Drawing the rest from reference TRBV5-1 and TRBJ2-3, the complete variable domain is KAGVTQTPRYLIKTRGQQVTLSCSPISGHRSVSWYQQTPGQGLQFLFEYFSETQRNKGNFPGRFSGRQFSNSRSEMNVSTLELGDSALYLCASSWEGLGTDTQYFGPGTRLTVL.